This T cell receptor beta chain was found in a study of identifying expanded T cells in peripheral blood. Study-level points and caveats: Across healthy donors, higher total template counts meant significantly greater approximately two-week count variance.

During the collection period, no donor immune events like infections were recorded. The V end was cut by 2 bases, the J end by 0 bases, with 16 bases between. The germline gives CDR1 GTSNPN, CDR2 SVGIG (reference sequence). The CDR3 is made up of 16 amino acids. Points on this clone: Antigen specificity is unknown.

Some clones are missing from TCRdb's copy, which holds only in-frame ones; the method was immunoSEQ multiplex PCR. Among some 130,000 clones listed, around 88% were seen once. V is TRBV30 and J is TRBJ2-5; the D is unclear. The sequenced material came from blood. This sequence was found in a person aged 18 to 70 in good health. Here the CDR3 DNA reads TGTGCCTGGAGTACCCTCCCCTCCCTGTACCAAGAGACCCAGTACTTC. Translated: CAWSTLPSLYQETQYF.